The rows below give T cell receptor beta chains drawn from one sample of a study of blood T cell repertoires in COVID-19. Only in-frame clones appear in the TCRdb table, and some are missing; sequencing was by immunoSEQ multiplex PCR. The sample has about 160,000 clones, 75% to 90% seen once; the top ten hold more than 2%. The sample comprised peripheral blood. The receptors derive from a man in his 70s with acute or convalescent COVID-19. CDR3s include the opening cysteine and the closing phenylalanine or tryptophan. A D gene is named only where the DNA matches it firmly. Some rows have no size entry. The others give once, few or many, or a class for an expanded clone.

J gene | D gene | V gene | clone size | CDR3 DNA | CDR3 protein
TRBJ1-2 | . | TRBV12-3/TRBV12-4 | . | TGTGCCAGCAGTTTCGGGGTTTTGCAGGGCTACACCTTC | CASSFGVLQGYTF
TRBJ1-1 | TRBD1 | TRBV5-1 | . | TGCGCCAGCAAAGGACAGGGTGCCATGAACACTGAAGCTTTCTTT | CASKGQGAMNTEAFF
TRBJ2-7 | TRBD2 | TRBV5-1 | . | TGCGCCAGCAGCTTGGGGTCTGGGACTAGCGGGATCATCTACGAGCAGTACTTC | CASSLGSGTSGIIYEQYF
TRBJ2-1 | . | TRBV18 | . | TGTGCCAGCTCACCAGACAGCAATGAGCAGTTCTTC | CASSPDSNEQFF
TRBJ2-1 | . | TRBV6-4 | . | TGTGCCAGCAGTGACGGGGTGGCGGGGAGATACAATGAGCAGTTCTTC | CASSDGVAGRYNEQFF
TRBJ2-1 | TRBD2 | TRBV6-6 | once | TGTGCCAGCAGTGGAGGGACTAGCGGGAGTAATGAGCAGTTCTTC | CASSGGTSGSNEQFF
TRBJ2-7 | TRBD1 | TRBV12-5 | . | TGTGCTAGTGGTCTTGACAGGGGCGAGCAGTACTTC | CASGLDRGEQYF
TRBJ2-1 | TRBD2 | TRBV7-3 | . | TGTGCCAGCAGCCCGGGACTAGCGGGCCCCCTAATCCCCAATGAGCAGTTCTTC | CASSPGLAGPLIPNEQFF
TRBJ2-5 | TRBD2 | TRBV5-1 | many | TGCGCCAGCAGCTCGGGGGGTAACTCGGGGACCCAGTACTTC | CASSSGGNSGTQYF
TRBJ2-1 | . | TRBV6-1 | . | TGTGCCAGCAGTGAAGGCCGGGGGTACAATGAGCAGTTCTTC | CASSEGRGYNEQFF
TRBJ2-7 | TRBD2 | TRBV7-8 | . | TGTGCCAGCAGCTTAGTGGCGGGAGGGCCAGTAGATGAGCAGTACTTC | CASSLVAGGPVDEQYF
TRBJ2-1 | TRBD2 | TRBV11-2 | . | TGTGCCAGCAGCTTCGGGACTAGCGCTTACGGCTCCTACAATGAGCAGTTCTTC | CASSFGTSAYGSYNEQFF
TRBJ1-1 | . | TRBV11-2 | . | TGTGCCAGCAGCTTTTCGCCGGACAGTTGGAACACTGAAGCTTTCTTT | CASSFSPDSWNTEAFF
TRBJ1-5 | TRBD1 | TRBV28 | once | TGTGCCAGCAGTTTACAGGGGGTTTATCAGCCCCAGCATTTT | CASSLQGVYQPQHF
TRBJ1-2 | . | TRBV5-1 | . | TGCGCCAGCAGCCCGACCCCCGGGACATACGGCTACACCTTC | CASSPTPGTYGYTF
TRBJ2-2 | . | TRBV9 | . | TGTGCCAGCAGCGTAGCCGCCGGGGAGTCCGGGGAGCTGTTTTTT | CASSVAAGESGELFF
TRBJ1-4 | . | TRBV28 | . | TGTGCCAGCAGTGGGGGGGCGGCAGGGGATAATGAAAAACTGTTTTTT | CASSGGAAGDNEKLFF
TRBJ2-7 | . | TRBV19 | . | TGTGCCAGTAGTGGCCTCCGGGACACCGACTACGAGCAGTACTTC | CASSGLRDTDYEQYF
TRBJ2-3 | . | TRBV2 | few | TGTGCAGCAAGGGAGGCCCTAACTAGCACAGATACGCAGTATTTT | CAAREALTSTDTQYF
TRBJ1-2 | . | TRBV28 | once | TGTGCCAGCAGTTTCCTTACCCGCGATGGCTACACCTTC | CASSFLTRDGYTF
TRBJ2-4 | . | TRBV6-1 | . | TGTGCCAGCAGTGAATTCAGGGAAGGCATTCAGTACTTC | CASSEFREGIQYF
TRBJ2-1 | TRBD2 | TRBV5-1 | . | TGCGCCAGCAGCGAGGGACTAGCGGGGGTAAATGAGCAGTTCTTC | CASSEGLAGVNEQFF
TRBJ2-2 | TRBD2 | TRBV10-1 | . | TGCGCCAGCAGTCTTAGCGGGACCGGGGAGCTGTTTTTT | CASSLSGTGELFF
TRBJ2-3 | TRBD1 | TRBV5-4 | once | TGTGCCAGCACCCCGACAGGGGCACCATCTAGCACAGATACGCAGTATTTT | CASTPTGAPSSTDTQYF